This T cell receptor beta chain was captured by sequencing in a study of siplizumab effects on memory and regulatory T cells. Details on this clone: Its antigen is currently unknown. One end of the junction is discordant with germline, which a read error may explain. The identical CDR3 is also encoded by other nucleotide sequences in the sample.

The CDR3 extends over 12 amino acids. The germline CDR1 and CDR2 sequences are LGHNT and FRNRAP. Broader study findings: Reactions containing siplizumab showed mappable alloreactive CD4+ clones averaging approximately 73% Treg-derived, versus 25% to 30% in controls.

Generated by immunoSEQ multiplex PCR, the TCRdb table keeps only in-frame clones and is missing some. This sample has approximately 94,000 clones, with about 91% found just once. This rearrangement joins TRBV12-5 to TRBJ2-3; D is ambiguous. The receptor was isolated from a human donor in good health. Input material: CD4+ T cells sorted from blood. CDR3 residues: CASGLPTDTQYF. CDR3 in DNA: TGTGCTAGTGGTTTGCCCACAGATACACAGTATTTT.